This T cell receptor beta chain was identified in a study of CD8+CD57+ T cells in acquired aplastic anemia. The overall study: Isolated CD4+ and CD8+ cells, once sorted, yielded DNA averaging around 3 ug. Study outcomes and limitations: Some 31 sequences, all CD8+ CDR3, were shared between patients and controls.

Sequenced patients had shown CD8+CD57+ cell expansion by flow cytometry. The patients, all of them, had severe acquired aplastic anemia. All patients were therapy-naive when blood was sampled. Germline lookup yields CDR1 SGHTA and CDR2 FQGNSA. This CDR3 spans 13 amino acids. V was clipped by 8 bases and J by 7 bases, with 14 bases between them. Genomic DNA provided the template from which TCR beta VDJ and CDR3 profiles were obtained. TCRdb reprocessed the reads via MiXCR and lists one record per CDR3 protein. The data hold roughly 180,000 distinct CDR3 sequences, with 48% observed a single time. With regard to this clonotype: Its antigen remains unknown.

This sequence was found in a human donor with aplastic anemia. The V and J genes are TRBV7-2 and TRBJ1-4, with D unclear. The specimen was sorted CD4+, CD8+, or CD8+CD57+ T cells (not recorded which) from PBMCs. CDR3 nucleotides: TGTGCCAGCTCACCAAATCCGTCTGAAAAACTGTTTTTT. This sequence encodes CASSPNPSEKLFF.